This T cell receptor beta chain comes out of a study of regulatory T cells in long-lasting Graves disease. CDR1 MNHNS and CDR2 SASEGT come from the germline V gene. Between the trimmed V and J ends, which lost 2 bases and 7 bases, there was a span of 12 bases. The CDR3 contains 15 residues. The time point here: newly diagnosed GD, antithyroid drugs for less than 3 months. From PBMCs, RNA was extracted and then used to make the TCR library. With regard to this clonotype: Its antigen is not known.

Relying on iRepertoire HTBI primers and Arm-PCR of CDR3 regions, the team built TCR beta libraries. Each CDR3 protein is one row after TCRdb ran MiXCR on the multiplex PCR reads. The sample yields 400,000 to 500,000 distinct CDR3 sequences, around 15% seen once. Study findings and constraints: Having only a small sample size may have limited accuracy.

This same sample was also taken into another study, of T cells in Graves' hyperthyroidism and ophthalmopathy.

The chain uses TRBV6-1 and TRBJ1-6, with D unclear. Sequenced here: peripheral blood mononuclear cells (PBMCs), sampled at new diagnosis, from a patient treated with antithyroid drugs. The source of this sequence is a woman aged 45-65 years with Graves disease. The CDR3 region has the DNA TGTGCCAGCAGTGAACAACGGGGATTAAATTCACCCCTCCACTTT. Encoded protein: CASSEQRGLNSPLHF.